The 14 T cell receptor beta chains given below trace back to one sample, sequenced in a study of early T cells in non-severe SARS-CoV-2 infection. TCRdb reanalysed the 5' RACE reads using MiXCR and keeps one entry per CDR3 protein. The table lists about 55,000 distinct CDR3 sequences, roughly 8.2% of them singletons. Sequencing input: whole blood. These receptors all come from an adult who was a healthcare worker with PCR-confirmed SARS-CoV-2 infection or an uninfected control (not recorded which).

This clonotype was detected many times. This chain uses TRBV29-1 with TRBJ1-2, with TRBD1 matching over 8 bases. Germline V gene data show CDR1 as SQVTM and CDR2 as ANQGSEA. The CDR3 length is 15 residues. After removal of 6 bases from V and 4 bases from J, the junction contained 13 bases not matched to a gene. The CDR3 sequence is CSVATGTGLSYGYTF. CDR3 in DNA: TGCAGCGTGGCTACCGGGACAGGACTATCCTATGGCTACACCTTC.

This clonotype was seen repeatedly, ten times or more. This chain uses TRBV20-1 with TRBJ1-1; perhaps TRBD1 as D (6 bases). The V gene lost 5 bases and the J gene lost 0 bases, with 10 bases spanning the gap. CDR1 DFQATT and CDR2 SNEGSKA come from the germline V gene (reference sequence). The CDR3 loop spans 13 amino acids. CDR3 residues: CSAGGLVNTEAFF. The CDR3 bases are TGCAGTGCTGGGGGGCTAGTGAACACTGAAGCTTTCTTT.

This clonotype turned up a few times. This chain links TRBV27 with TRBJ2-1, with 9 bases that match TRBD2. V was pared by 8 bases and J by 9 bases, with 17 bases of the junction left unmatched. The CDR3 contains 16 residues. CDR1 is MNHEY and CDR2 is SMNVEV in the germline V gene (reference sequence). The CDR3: CASSTGAGLAYLEQFF. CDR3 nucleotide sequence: TGTGCCAGCTCGACGGGAGCGGGACTAGCTTACCTTGAGCAGTTCTTC.

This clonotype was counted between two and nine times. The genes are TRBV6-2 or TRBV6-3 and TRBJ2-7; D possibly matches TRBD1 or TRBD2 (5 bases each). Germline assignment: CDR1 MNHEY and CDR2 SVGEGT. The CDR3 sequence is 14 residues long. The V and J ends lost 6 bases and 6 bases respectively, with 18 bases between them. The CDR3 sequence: CASRLAVWGSEQYF. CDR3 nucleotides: TGTGCCAGCAGATTAGCCGTGTGGGGGAGCGAGCAGTACTTC.

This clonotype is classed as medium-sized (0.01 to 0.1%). CDR3 protein: CSVYDDWKYEQYF. The CDR3 nucleotides are TGCAGCGTTTATGACGACTGGAAATACGAGCAGTACTTC. The chain links TRBV29-1 to TRBJ2-7; D unclear. The germline V gene encodes CDR1 SQVTM and CDR2 ANQGSEA. The CDR3 runs 13 residues. V lost 5 bases and J 4 bases, leaving 15 bases between the germline ends.

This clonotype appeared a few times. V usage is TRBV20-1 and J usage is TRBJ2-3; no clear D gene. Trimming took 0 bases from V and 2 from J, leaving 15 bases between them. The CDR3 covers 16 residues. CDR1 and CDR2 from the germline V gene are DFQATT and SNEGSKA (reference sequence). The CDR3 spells CSARDRWLSFTDTQYF. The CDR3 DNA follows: TGCAGTGCTAGAGATCGCTGGTTATCCTTCACAGATACGCAGTATTTT.

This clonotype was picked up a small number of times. The CDR3 nucleotides are TGCGCCAGCAGCCAAGAAACAGGGGTAGGGGCCTACGAGCAGTACTTC. Amino acid sequence: CASSQETGVGAYEQYF. The chain couples TRBV4-1 to TRBJ2-7; 7 nucleotides align to TRBD1. The V gene end was trimmed by 0 bases and the J gene end by 2 bases; junction bases not matched to a gene: 7. This CDR3 is 16 amino acids long. The germline V gene encodes CDR1 MGHRA and CDR2 YSYEKL.

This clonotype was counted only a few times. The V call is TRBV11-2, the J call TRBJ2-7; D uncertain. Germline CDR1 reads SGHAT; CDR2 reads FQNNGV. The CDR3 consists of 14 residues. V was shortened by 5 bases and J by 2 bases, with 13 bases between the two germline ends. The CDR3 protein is CASSPLRVTYEQYF. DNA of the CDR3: TGTGCCAGCAGCCCCCTACGGGTGACCTACGAGCAGTACTTC.

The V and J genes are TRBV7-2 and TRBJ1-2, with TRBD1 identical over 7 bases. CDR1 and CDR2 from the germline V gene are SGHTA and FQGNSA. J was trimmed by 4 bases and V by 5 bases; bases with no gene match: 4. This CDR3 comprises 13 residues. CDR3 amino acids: CASSTDRLYGYTF. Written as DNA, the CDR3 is TGTGCCAGCAGCACGGACAGGCTCTATGGCTACACCTTC.

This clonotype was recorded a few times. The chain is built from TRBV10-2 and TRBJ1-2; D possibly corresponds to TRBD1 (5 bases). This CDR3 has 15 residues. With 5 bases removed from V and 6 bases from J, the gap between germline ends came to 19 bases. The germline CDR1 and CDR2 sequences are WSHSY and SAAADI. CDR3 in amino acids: CASSRQSWGGDGYTF. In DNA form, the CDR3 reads TGCGCCAGCAGTAGACAGAGCTGGGGGGGGGATGGCTACACCTTC.

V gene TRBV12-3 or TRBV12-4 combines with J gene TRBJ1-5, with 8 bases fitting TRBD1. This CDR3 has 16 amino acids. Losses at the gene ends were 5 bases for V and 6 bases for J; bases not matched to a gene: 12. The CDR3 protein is CASSLGSGQGGQPQHF. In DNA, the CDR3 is TGTGCCAGCAGTCTAGGAAGCGGACAGGGAGGTCAGCCCCAGCATTTT.

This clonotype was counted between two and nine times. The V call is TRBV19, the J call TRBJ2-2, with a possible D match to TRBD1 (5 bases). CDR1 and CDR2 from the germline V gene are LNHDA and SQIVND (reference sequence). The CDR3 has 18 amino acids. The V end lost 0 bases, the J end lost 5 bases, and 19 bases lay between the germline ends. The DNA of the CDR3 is TGTGCCAGTAGTATAGACGCGAGAGGACAAGTCAAGACCGGGGAGCTGTTTTTT. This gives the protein CASSIDARGQVKTGELFF.

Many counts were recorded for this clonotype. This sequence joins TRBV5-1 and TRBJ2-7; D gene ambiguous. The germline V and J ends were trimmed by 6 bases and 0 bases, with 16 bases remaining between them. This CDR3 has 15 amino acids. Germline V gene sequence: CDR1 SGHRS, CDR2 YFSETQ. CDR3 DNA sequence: TGCGCCAGCACTCCCTTCGGCGCGTCCTCCTACGAGCAGTACTTC. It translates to CASTPFGASSYEQYF.

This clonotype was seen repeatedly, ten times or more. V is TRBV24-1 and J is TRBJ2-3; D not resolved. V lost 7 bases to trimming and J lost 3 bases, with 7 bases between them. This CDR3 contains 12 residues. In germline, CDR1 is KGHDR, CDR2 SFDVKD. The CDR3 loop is CATSLGTDTQYF. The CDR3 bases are TGTGCCACCAGCCTTGGGACAGATACGCAGTATTTT.